The 7 T cell receptor beta chains given below trace back to one sample, sequenced in a study of cytomegalovirus exposure and HLA in healthy donors (dated by TCRdb to 2017 to 2019). To prepare the library, the immunoSEQ multiplex PCR assay was applied. For the multiplex PCR, a mixture combining 60 forward primers for TCR Vbeta segments and 13 reverse primers for TCR Jbeta segments was used. TCRdb mirrors the immuneACCESS table, restricted to in-frame sequences. Some clones are absent from its copies; in checked studies, under half trace to an unresolved V gene, and the reason for the others is unknown. The sample table holds about 160,000 clones, of which 55% to 75% were seen once. The top ten clones comprise 6% to 8.5% of the sample. Sequences were obtained from PBMCs. Every receptor here comes from a woman aged 55-69 years in good health and CMV-seropositive.

The count of this clone is one. The V call is TRBV11-1, the J call TRBJ2-5, with TRBD1 as a possible D gene (7 bases). CDR1 and CDR2 from the germline V gene are SGHAT and FQDESV (reference sequence). CDR3 length: 12 residues. V was pared by 0 bases and J by 10 bases, with 9 bases between. For the CDR3, the DNA is TGTGCCAGCAGCTTAGCGCAGGGGGGCCAGTACTTC. Translation: CASSLAQGGQYF.

V is TRBV7-2 and J is TRBJ2-5; TRBD2 matches at 7 bases. The V and J ends lost 10 bases and 4 bases, in that order; junction bases with no gene match: 9. The CDR3 runs to 13 residues. Looked up from germline, CDR1 is SGHTA and CDR2 is FQGNSA. CDR3 sequence: CATSRIAGETQYF. Here the CDR3 DNA reads TGTGCCACCTCCCGAATAGCGGGAGAGACCCAGTACTTC.

The chain couples TRBV6-5 to TRBJ1-4, with TRBD1 identical over 7 bases. Germline-derived CDR1 and CDR2 are MNHEY and SVGAGI. The CDR3 has 15 amino acids. Unmatched junction bases numbered 7, after V lost 6 bases and J lost 3 bases. The CDR3 DNA sequence: TGTGCCAGCAGAGGAGGACAGGCCGCTAATGAAAAACTGTTTTTT. This gives the protein CASRGGQAANEKLFF.

Comment on this clone: Other DNA sequences from this sample encode an identical CDR3 as well. The J gene is TRBJ2-1, the V gene TRBV9; 12 positions match TRBD2. CDR1 SGDLS and CDR2 YYNGEE come from the germline V gene. V was pared by 3 bases and J by 7 bases, with 5 bases of the junction left unmatched. The CDR3 has 15 residues. The DNA for the CDR3 is TGTGCCAGCAGCGCTACTAGCGGGAGGAGTAATGAGCAGTTCTTC. This translates into CASSATSGRSNEQFF.

This clone was seen once. CDR3 region: CASSLKGSGQPQHF. DNA of the CDR3: TGTGCCAGCAGCTTAAAAGGGTCGGGACAGCCCCAGCATTTT. The chain carries TRBV7-2 and TRBJ1-5; no clear D gene. Trimming removed 2 bases from V and 7 bases from J, with 12 bases in between. Germline CDR1 is SGHTA and CDR2 is FQGNSA. There are 14 residues in the CDR3.

The chain uses TRBV7-2 and TRBJ2-1, with 10 bases that match TRBD2. V dropped 2 bases and J dropped 16; count of bases not matched to a gene: 2. Germline-derived CDR1 and CDR2 are SGHTA and FQGNSA. The CDR3 covers 11 residues. In DNA form, the CDR3 reads TGTGCCAGCAGCTTAAGCGGGAGGGGTTTCTTC. Protein sequence: CASSLSGRGFF.

By share of the sample, this clone is medium-sized. The V and J genes are TRBV5-5 and TRBJ2-7; possibly TRBD1 for D (5 bases). This CDR3 region has 15 residues. Germline CDR1 is SGHKS and CDR2 is YYEKEE (reference sequence). V shed 0 bases and J shed 6 bases, with 16 bases lying between them. The CDR3 is CASSLGDSPLVEQYF. CDR3 DNA: TGTGCCAGCAGCTTGGGCGACAGTCCACTTGTCGAGCAGTACTTC.